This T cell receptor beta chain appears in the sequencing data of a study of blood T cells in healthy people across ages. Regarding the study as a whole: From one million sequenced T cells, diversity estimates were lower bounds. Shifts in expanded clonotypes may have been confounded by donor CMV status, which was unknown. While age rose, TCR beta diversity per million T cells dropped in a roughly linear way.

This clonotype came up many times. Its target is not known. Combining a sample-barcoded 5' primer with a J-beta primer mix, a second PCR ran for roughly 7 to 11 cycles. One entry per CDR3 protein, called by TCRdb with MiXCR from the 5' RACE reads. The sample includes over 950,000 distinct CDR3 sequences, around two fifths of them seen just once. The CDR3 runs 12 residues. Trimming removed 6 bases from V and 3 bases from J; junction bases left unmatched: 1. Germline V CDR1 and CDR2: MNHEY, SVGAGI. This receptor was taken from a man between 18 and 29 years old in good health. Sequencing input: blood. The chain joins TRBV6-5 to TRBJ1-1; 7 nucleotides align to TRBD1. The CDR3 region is CASRQGYTEAFF. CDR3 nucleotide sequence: TGTGCCAGCAGACAGGGGTACACTGAAGCTTTCTTT.